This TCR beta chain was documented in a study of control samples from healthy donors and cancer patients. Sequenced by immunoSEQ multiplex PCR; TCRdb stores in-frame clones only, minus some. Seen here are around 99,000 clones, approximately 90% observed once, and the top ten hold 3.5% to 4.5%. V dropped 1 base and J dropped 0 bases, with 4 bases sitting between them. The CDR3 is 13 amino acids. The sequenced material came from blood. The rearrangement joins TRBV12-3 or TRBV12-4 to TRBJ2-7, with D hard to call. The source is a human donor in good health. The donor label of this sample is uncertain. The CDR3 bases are TGTGCCAGCAGTTTAGGGGCCTCCTACGAGCAGTACTTC. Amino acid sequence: CASSLGASYEQYF.